The next 3 T cell receptor beta chains were all read from a single sample in a study of shared clonotypes between healthy human individuals. Some clones are missing from TCRdb's copy, which holds only in-frame ones; the method was immunoSEQ multiplex PCR. Among hundreds of thousands of clones listed, around 73% were seen once. The sample consisted of memory CD4+ T cells sorted from blood. Regarding subset: CD45RA-negative fraction. Receptors were obtained from a young woman in good health.

The rearrangement links TRBV5-4 to TRBJ2-7, with 9 bases lining up with TRBD1. This CDR3 region has 16 residues. CDR1 SGHNT and CDR2 YYREEE come from the germline V gene (reference sequence). V dropped 4 bases and J dropped 2; count of bases not matched to a gene: 10. CDR3 nucleotides: TGTGCCAGCAGCCATACCGGGACAGGGAAGGCCTACGAGCAGTACTTC. It codes for CASSHTGTGKAYEQYF.

This clone was observed a few times. The rearrangement joins TRBV11-1 to TRBJ2-1, with D perhaps matching TRBD2 (6 bases). Trimming stripped 4 bases from V and 2 bases from J, with 9 bases between. The CDR3 spans 14 residues. Germline CDR1 SGHAT, CDR2 FQDESV (reference sequence). In DNA, the CDR3 is TGTGCCAGCAGCTCCCGGGAGCCCTACAATGAGCAGTTCTTC. Translated, it gives CASSSREPYNEQFF.

This sequence joins TRBV6-1 and TRBJ1-2, with 9 bases aligning to TRBD1. This CDR3 is built from 15 residues. The V gene's germline CDR1 is MNHNS and CDR2 SASEGT. The V segment lost 6 bases and the J segment 8 bases; nucleotides outside the gene matches: 13. The CDR3, as DNA: TGTGCCAGCAGAGGGGACAGGGAGGTTCAGAAGGGCTACACCTTC. Its protein is CASRGDREVQKGYTF.